The T cell receptor (beta chain) described here comes from a study of T-cell reconstitution after alpha-beta-depleted transplantation in children. Findings and limits, study-wide: About two months after transplant, alpha-beta T cells reportedly came from several hundred expanded graft clones. Some patients showed high day-60 TCRbeta diversity, which derived from surviving recipient T cells and thymic progenitors. When one year had passed after transplant, most T-cell counts and diversity came from newly produced T cells.

This clonotype was seen a few times. Its target is not known. Unique molecular identifiers tagged the TCRbeta library. TCRdb re-called the PCR reads through MiXCR, storing one row per CDR3 protein. Of some 300,000 distinct CDR3 sequences detected, around 7.3% appear once; the ten largest clones hold 9.1%. The sequence was collected from a female patient between 2 and 15 years old who had a stem cell transplant for Fanconi anemia, so the T cells may come from the graft donor. The starting material was peripheral blood, obtained 360 days after TCRalphabeta/CD19-depleted stem cell transplant.

The CDR3 sequence: CASGHDRGHYNEQFF. CDR3 bases: TGTGCCAGCGGCCACGACAGGGGACACTACAATGAGCAGTTCTTC. V is TRBV27 and J is TRBJ2-1; 8 bases align to TRBD1. V trimming: 8 bases; J trimming: 3 bases; junction bases outside the gene matches: 9. Germline V gene lookup returns CDR1 MNHEY and CDR2 SMNVEV (reference sequence). CDR3 size: 15 residues.